This TCR beta chain was observed in a study of T cell responses to AZD1222 COVID-19 vaccine. Details on this clone: Its cognate antigen is unknown.

Some clones are missing from TCRdb's copy, which holds only in-frame ones; the method was immunoSEQ multiplex PCR. Here the sample spans more than 95,000 clones, 85% to 90% being singletons. General observations from the study: CD4 TCRs linked to vaccination spanned spike, dominating at 160-218 and 743-854. There were mostly white British donors and more females than males, and clonal diversity was possibly underestimated.

Germline CDR1 reads MDHEN; CDR2 reads SYDVKM. This CDR3 has 11 amino acids. The germline V and J ends were trimmed by 3 bases and 10 bases, with 9 bases remaining between them. The chain combines TRBV28 with TRBJ1-2; D is possibly TRBD1 (5 bases). This receptor was obtained from an adult in good health. Sequencing was performed on peripheral blood, taken on day 0 of AZD1222 vaccination. The CDR3 sequence is CASSFRDAYTF. The CDR3 DNA reads as TGTGCCAGCAGTTTCAGGGACGCCTACACCTTC.